A selection of T cell receptor beta chains follows, all from one sample in a study of T cells in Graves' hyperthyroidism and ophthalmopathy. MiXCR was run by TCRdb on the multiplex PCR reads, yielding one entry per CDR3 protein. This sample has some 600,000 distinct CDR3 sequences, with around 13% found just once. Input material: blood. Receptors originate from a woman in her twenties or thirties with Graves' hyperthyroidism that later progressed to Graves' ophthalmopathy. Both conserved end residues are part of each CDR3. The order of the fields is V gene, clone size, D gene, J gene, CDR3 protein, CDR3 DNA. The D gene is left open where the match is weak. For some rows the clone size is stated as once, few or many, or as a class when expanded; others skip it.

TRBV6-1	many	NA	TRBJ2-1	CASSSLVEDNEQFF	TGTGCCAGCAGTTCGCTCGTGGAGGACAATGAGCAGTTCTTC
TRBV30	many	NA	TRBJ2-1	CAWSALRGDSYNEQFF	TGTGCCTGGAGTGCCCTTAGGGGCGACTCCTACAATGAGCAGTTCTTC
TRBV2	many	TRBD2	TRBJ2-7	CASSGTSGRDGEQYF	TGTGCCAGCAGTGGGACTAGCGGGAGGGACGGCGAGCAGTACTTC
TRBV20-1	few	TRBD2	TRBJ2-7	CSATHTSGISYEQYF	TGCAGTGCTACGCATACTAGCGGGATCTCCTACGAGCAGTACTTC
TRBV12-3/TRBV12-4	many	NA	TRBJ1-5	CASSLSRTVSNQPQHF	TGTGCCAGCAGTCTTAGTCGGACGGTTAGCAATCAGCCCCAGCATTTT
TRBV25-1	NA	NA	TRBJ2-7	CASRGGGCEQYF	TGTGCCAGCAGAGGAGGGGGGTGCGAGCAGTACTTC
TRBV19	NA	NA	TRBJ1-6	CASSSVDSPLHF	TGTGCCAGTAGTTCAGTCGATTCACCCCTCCACTTT
TRBV24-1	many	TRBD1	TRBJ2-2	CATRGQGGTGELFF	TGTGCCACCAGGGGACAGGGAGGTACCGGGGAGCTGTTTTTT
TRBV25-1	NA	NA	TRBJ2-5	CAGSASGPQETQYF	TGTGCCGGCAGTGCGTCGGGACCTCAAGAGACCCAGTACTTC
TRBV18	many	NA	TRBJ2-2	CASSPNPFGRTGELFF	TGTGCCAGCTCACCTAACCCGTTTGGTCGGACCGGGGAGCTGTTTTTT
TRBV29-1	many	TRBD2	TRBJ2-7	CSAGTSGNYEQYF	TGCAGCGCCGGGACTAGCGGGAATTACGAGCAGTACTTC
TRBV11-3	few	TRBD1	TRBJ1-4	CASSAIGTGNEKLFF	TGTGCCAGCAGCGCAATCGGGACAGGGAATGAAAAACTGTTTTTT
TRBV27	many	NA	TRBJ2-7	CASRGRITYEQYF	TGTGCCAGCAGAGGACGGATTACCTACGAGCAGTACTTC
TRBV5-1	NA	TRBD2	TRBJ2-5	CASTHLTSGTSEIQETQYF	TGCGCCAGCACCCACCTTACATCCGGGACTAGCGAAATCCAAGAGACCCAGTACTTC
TRBV7-8	NA	TRBD1	TRBJ2-6	CASSADRANVPTF	TGTGCCAGCAGCGCGGACAGGGCCAACGTCCCGACTTTC
TRBV10-3	many	TRBD2	TRBJ2-7	CAISESGLDNGQYF	TGTGCCATCAGTGAGTCAGGACTAGACAATGGGCAGTACTTC
TRBV11-2	many	NA	TRBJ2-1	CASSPRGGSYNEQFF	TGTGCCAGCAGCCCAAGGGGCGGGTCTTACAATGAGCAGTTCTTC
TRBV5-4	few	NA	TRBJ1-2	CASSREKTAGGYTF	TGTGCCAGCAGCCGAGAGAAAACAGCTGGGGGCTACACCTTC
TRBV7-2	many	NA	TRBJ2-1	CASSLADGSYNEQFF	TGTGCCAGCAGCTTAGCGGACGGCTCCTACAATGAGCAGTTCTTC
TRBV7-3	NA	NA	TRBJ2-7	CASSLNSGSGEQYF	TGTGCCAGCAGCTTAAATAGCGGTAGTGGCGAGCAGTACTTC
TRBV30	many	NA	TRBJ2-6	CAWSLTPGANVLTF	TGTGCCTGGAGCCTCACCCCTGGGGCCAACGTCCTGACTTTC
TRBV27	many	TRBD1	TRBJ2-7	CASSRGTGLAEQYF	TGTGCCAGCAGCCGGGGGACAGGGCTTGCCGAGCAGTACTTC
TRBV30	few	NA	TRBJ1-3	CAWTGGVGNTIYF	TGTGCCTGGACCGGGGGGGTCGGAAACACCATATATTTT
TRBV29-1	many	TRBD1	TRBJ1-1	CSAGTGGYWTEAFF	TGCAGCGCTGGGACAGGGGGCTATTGGACTGAAGCTTTCTTT
TRBV28	NA	NA	TRBJ1-5	CASSLEGQGYQPQHF	TGTGCCAGCAGTTTAGAAGGGCAGGGTTATCAGCCCCAGCATTTT
TRBV28	NA	NA	TRBJ2-3	CASSPFPVSADTQYF	TGTGCCAGCAGCCCGTTCCCCGTGTCGGCAGATACGCAGTATTTT
TRBV7-9	many	NA	TRBJ1-2	CASSQTRTSYGYTF	TGTGCCAGCAGCCAAACCCGGACCTCCTATGGCTACACCTTC
TRBV6-1	many	NA	TRBJ1-1	CASRTGGGSPEAFF	TGTGCCAGCAGGACGGGGGGGGGCAGTCCCGAAGCTTTCTTT
TRBV4-1	many	NA	TRBJ2-3	CASSPQGPDVDTQYF	TGCGCCAGCAGCCCGCAGGGGCCCGACGTGGATACGCAGTATTTT
TRBV7-9	few	TRBD1	TRBJ2-7	CASSRRQGANDEQYF	TGTGCCAGCAGCAGGCGACAGGGGGCGAACGACGAGCAGTACTTC
TRBV4-2	NA	TRBD1	TRBJ2-1	CASSQVGVDRGLYEQFF	TGTGCCAGCAGCCAAGTCGGCGTCGACAGGGGGTTGTATGAGCAGTTCTTC
TRBV27	few	NA	TRBJ1-4	CASRTPGLDEKLFF	TGTGCCAGCAGGACACCGGGACTCGATGAAAAACTGTTTTTT
TRBV27	few	NA	TRBJ1-6	CASSLLLGNSPLHF	TGTGCCAGCAGTTTATTATTGGGGAATTCACCCCTCCACTTT
TRBV6-1	NA	NA	TRBJ1-3	CASSFTGCSGNTIYF	TGTGCCAGCAGCTTTACGGGGTGCTCTGGAAACACCATATATTTT
TRBV5-6	NA	TRBD2	TRBJ2-7	CASSPGTSGEQYF	TGTGCCAGCAGCCCGGGGACTAGCGGCGAGCAGTACTTC
TRBV30	many	TRBD1	TRBJ2-1	CAWIVGRGLGSNEQFF	TGTGCCTGGATCGTTGGCAGGGGGCTGGGAAGTAATGAGCAGTTCTTC
TRBV7-9	few	TRBD2	TRBJ2-1	CASSGTSGRPYNEQFF	TGTGCCAGCAGTGGGACTAGCGGGAGACCCTACAATGAGCAGTTCTTC
TRBV20-1	many	NA	TRBJ1-1	CSARVTIEAFF	TGCAGTGCTAGAGTAACGATCGAAGCTTTCTTT
TRBV11-2	NA	NA	TRBJ1-2	CASSLGRDDYTF	TGTGCCAGCAGCTTGGGGAGGGATGACTACACCTTC
TRBV5-1	few	NA	TRBJ2-7	CASTDSYEQYF	TGCGCCAGCACCGACTCCTACGAGCAGTACTTC
TRBV12-3/TRBV12-4	many	TRBD1	TRBJ1-2	CASRATGNGYTF	TGTGCCAGCAGAGCGACAGGGAATGGCTACACCTTC
TRBV14	few	TRBD1	TRBJ1-1	CASSQGPGTGAFF	TGTGCCAGCAGCCAAGGCCCCGGGACAGGAGCTTTCTTT
TRBV28	NA	TRBD1	TRBJ1-1	CASAGTGGVGGEAFF	TGTGCCAGTGCCGGGACAGGGGGCGTTGGGGGGGAAGCTTTCTTT
TRBV5-1	many	NA	TRBJ2-2	CASSQGQEITGELFF	TGCGCCAGCTCCCAGGGGCAGGAGATCACCGGGGAGCTGTTTTTT
TRBV20-1	many	NA	TRBJ1-5	CSASLQGYQPQHF	TGCAGTGCTAGTCTACAGGGTTATCAGCCCCAGCATTTT
TRBV19	NA	NA	TRBJ2-3	CASSVTPGTTDTQYF	TGTGCCAGTAGCGTTACCCCCGGGACTACAGATACGCAGTATTTT
TRBV12-3/TRBV12-4	NA	NA	TRBJ2-1	CASSLTASVPFF	TGTGCCAGCAGTTTGACTGCCTCGGTCCCGTTCTTC
TRBV7-8	many	NA	TRBJ1-1	CASILGRHPNTEAFF	TGTGCCAGCATCTTAGGGAGACACCCGAACACTGAAGCTTTCTTT
TRBV6-5	few	NA	TRBJ2-7	CASSYAEGSYEQYF	TGTGCCAGCAGTTATGCGGAGGGGTCCTACGAGCAGTACTTC
TRBV28	many	NA	TRBJ1-6	CASSPGHNNSPLHF	TGTGCCAGCAGCCCGGGACACAATAATTCACCCCTCCACTTT
TRBV30	many	TRBD2	TRBJ2-3	CASWDYNTDTQYF	TGTGCCTCCTGGGACTACAACACAGATACGCAGTATTTT
TRBV6-1	many	TRBD2	TRBJ2-7	CASSLGLVSEQYF	TGTGCCAGCAGCCTCGGACTAGTAAGCGAGCAGTACTTC
TRBV5-6	few	NA	TRBJ2-5	CASSLQLVETQYF	TGTGCCAGCAGCTTGCAGCTAGTAGAGACCCAGTACTTC
TRBV2	many	TRBD2	TRBJ2-6	CARLSGSAGANVLTF	TGTGCCAGACTTAGCGGGAGCGCTGGGGCCAACGTCCTGACTTTC
TRBV12-3/TRBV12-4	NA	TRBD1	TRBJ2-7	CASSLDNSDRGNSYEQYF	TGTGCCAGCAGTTTAGACAATTCGGACAGGGGCAACTCCTACGAGCAGTACTTC
TRBV30	many	TRBD1	TRBJ1-5	CAWSVQDRGNQPQHF	TGTGCCTGGAGTGTACAAGACAGGGGCAATCAGCCCCAGCATTTT
TRBV19	many	NA	TRBJ2-5	CASSFDGLRRPQETQYF	TGTGCCAGTAGTTTCGACGGACTCAGGCGGCCCCAAGAGACCCAGTACTTC
TRBV2	many	NA	TRBJ1-2	CASKGAYYGYTF	TGTGCCAGCAAAGGGGCGTACTATGGCTACACCTTC
TRBV24-1	few	NA	TRBJ2-1	CATSDTNQWWNEQFF	TGTGCCACCAGTGATACGAATCAGTGGTGGAATGAGCAGTTCTTC